This T cell receptor beta chain was captured by sequencing in a study of CD8+CD57+ T cells in acquired aplastic anemia. Overall study results and limits: Patients and controls turned out to have approximately 29 CD8+ CDR3 sequences in common.

The use of genomic DNA as template underpinned the TCR beta VDJ and CDR3 profiling. TCRdb re-called the reads with MiXCR, one entry per CDR3 protein. Found here are more than 250,000 distinct CDR3 sequences, around 82% of them singletons; the top ten hold 40% to 55%. For sequencing, patients were chosen who had shown expansion of CD8+CD57+ cells by flow cytometry. All participating patients were living with severe acquired aplastic anemia. Trimming left V 6 bases short and J 3 bases short, with 21 bases between. From germline, CDR1 is DFQATT and CDR2 SNEGSKA (reference sequence). This CDR3 has 16 amino acids. Regarding this clonotype: The target antigen is unknown.

The TCR was taken from a human donor with aplastic anemia. The sequenced sample consisted of sorted CD4+, CD8+, or CD8+CD57+ T cells (not recorded which) from PBMCs. The J gene is TRBJ1-5, the V gene TRBV20-1, with D perhaps TRBD1 (5 bases). CDR3 amino acids: CSASSISWGYNQPQHF. In DNA form, the CDR3 reads TGCAGTGCCAGTAGTATTTCTTGGGGGTACAATCAGCCCCAGCATTTT.